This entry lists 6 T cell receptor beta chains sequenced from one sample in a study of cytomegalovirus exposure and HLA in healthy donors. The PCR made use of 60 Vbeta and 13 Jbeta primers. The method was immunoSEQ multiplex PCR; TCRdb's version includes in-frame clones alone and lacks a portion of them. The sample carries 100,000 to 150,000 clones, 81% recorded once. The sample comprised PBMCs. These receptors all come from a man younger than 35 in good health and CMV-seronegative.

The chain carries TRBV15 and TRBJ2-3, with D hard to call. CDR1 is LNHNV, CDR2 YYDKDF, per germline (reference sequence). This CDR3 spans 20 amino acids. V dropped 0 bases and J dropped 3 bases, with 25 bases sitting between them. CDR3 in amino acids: CATSRDIFVEIRRSTDTQYF. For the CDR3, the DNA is TGTGCCACCAGCAGAGATATCTTTGTGGAGATTAGAAGGAGTACAGATACGCAGTATTTT.

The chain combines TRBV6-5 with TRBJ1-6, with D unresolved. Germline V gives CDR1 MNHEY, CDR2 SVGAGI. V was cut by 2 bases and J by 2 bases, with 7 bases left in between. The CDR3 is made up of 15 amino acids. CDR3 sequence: CASSYEGPYNSPLHF. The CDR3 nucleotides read TGTGCCAGCAGTTACGAGGGTCCCTATAATTCACCCCTCCACTTT.

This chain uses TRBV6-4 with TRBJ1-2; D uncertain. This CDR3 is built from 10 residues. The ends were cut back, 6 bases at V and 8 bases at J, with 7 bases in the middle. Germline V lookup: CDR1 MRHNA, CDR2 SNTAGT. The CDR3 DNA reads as TGTGCCAGCAGCCCGTCCGGCTACACCTTC. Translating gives CASSPSGYTF.

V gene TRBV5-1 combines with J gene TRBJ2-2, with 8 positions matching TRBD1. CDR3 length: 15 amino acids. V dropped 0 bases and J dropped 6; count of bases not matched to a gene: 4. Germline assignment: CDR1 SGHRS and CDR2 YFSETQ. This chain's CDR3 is CASSLGQGAPGELFF. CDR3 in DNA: TGCGCCAGCAGCTTGGGGCAGGGGGCCCCCGGGGAGCTGTTTTTT.

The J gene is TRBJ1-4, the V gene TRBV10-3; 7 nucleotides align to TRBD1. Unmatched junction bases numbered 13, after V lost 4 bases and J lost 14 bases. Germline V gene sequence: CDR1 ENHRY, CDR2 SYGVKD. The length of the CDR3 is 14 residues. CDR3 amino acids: CAISGSTGEVNLFF. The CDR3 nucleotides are TGTGCCATCAGTGGATCTACAGGGGAGGTCAACCTGTTTTTT.

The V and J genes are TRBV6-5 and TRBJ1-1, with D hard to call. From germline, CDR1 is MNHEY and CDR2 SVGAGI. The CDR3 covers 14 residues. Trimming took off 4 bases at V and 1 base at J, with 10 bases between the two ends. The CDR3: CASSSSSPNTEAFF. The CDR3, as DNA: TGTGCCAGCAGTTCCTCAAGCCCGAACACTGAAGCTTTCTTT.